This T cell receptor (beta chain) stems from a study of T cell repertoires in cytomegalovirus infection. Whole-study findings and limits: The response measured ex vivo was dominated by TCR beta clonotypes (HLA-C-restricted and CMV-specific).

Each CDR3 protein is one row after TCRdb ran MiXCR on the reads. The sample yields about 740,000 distinct CDR3 sequences, around 31% seen once. This clonotype has only a few counts. The antigen is undetermined. V gave up 3 bases and J gave up 4 bases, with 10 bases separating them. CDR3 length: 14 residues. The sample in question was cultured PBMCs, obtained from culture after CMV antigen stimulation. The V and J genes are TRBV12-3 or TRBV12-4 and TRBJ1-5; D uncertain. The sequence derives from a human donor in good health (CMV status not recorded). Some clones in this sample may be carry-over from other donors' samples. The CDR3 sequence is CASSFSGENQPQHF. CDR3 coding DNA: TGTGCCAGCAGTTTCAGCGGGGAGAATCAGCCCCAGCATTTT.